This is a list of T cell receptor beta chains from one sample in a study of blood T cell repertoires in COVID-19. Clones were read by immunoSEQ multiplex PCR, and TCRdb kept only the in-frame ones, dropping some. The table includes under 200,000 clones, about 82% detected once. Material for sequencing was PBMCs or T cells enriched from blood (not recorded which). These receptors were collected from a man aged 40-50 years with acute COVID-19. CDR3s include the opening cysteine and the closing phenylalanine or tryptophan. Fields, in order: V gene, J gene, clone size, D gene, CDR3 DNA, CDR3 protein. A D gene is named only where the DNA matches it firmly. A clone size is listed for some rows: how often the clone was seen (once, few, many), or a class if it is expanded.

V gene: TRBV14
J gene: TRBJ2-7
clone size: once
D gene: -
CDR3 DNA: TGTGCCAGCAGCCAAGTCGGAGCCCGAAGAGACTACGAGCAGTACTTC
CDR3 protein: CASSQVGARRDYEQYF

V gene: TRBV11-2
J gene: TRBJ2-3
clone size: -
D gene: TRBD2
CDR3 DNA: TGTGCCAGCAGCTTAAGCGAGACTAGCGGGAGTTCAGATACGCAGTATTTT
CDR3 protein: CASSLSETSGSSDTQYF

V gene: TRBV10-3
J gene: TRBJ1-5
clone size: -
D gene: -
CDR3 DNA: TGTGCCACGAGGGCCTCCGGGGAGAGCAATCAGCCCCAGCATTTT
CDR3 protein: CATRASGESNQPQHF

V gene: TRBV4-1
J gene: TRBJ2-2
clone size: -
D gene: -
CDR3 DNA: TGCGCCAGCAGCCGGGACTCCTTGAACACCGGGGAGCTGTTTTTT
CDR3 protein: CASSRDSLNTGELFF

V gene: TRBV2
J gene: TRBJ2-3
clone size: -
D gene: -
CDR3 DNA: TGTGCCAGCAGTGAAGATGGAGAGATAACAGATACGCAGTATTTT
CDR3 protein: CASSEDGEITDTQYF

V gene: TRBV5-5
J gene: TRBJ2-2
clone size: -
D gene: TRBD1
CDR3 DNA: TGTGCCAGCAGCGCGAGGGGACAGGGTCTGAACACCGGGGAGCTGTTTTTT
CDR3 protein: CASSARGQGLNTGELFF

V gene: TRBV9
J gene: TRBJ2-7
clone size: many
D gene: TRBD2
CDR3 DNA: TGTGCCAGCAGCTCTTCGACGGGGGGGTACGAGCAGTACTTC
CDR3 protein: CASSSSTGGYEQYF

V gene: TRBV13
J gene: TRBJ1-6
clone size: -
D gene: -
CDR3 DNA: TGTGCCAGCAGCGTACAGGGAAGGCGCAATTCACCCCTCCACTTT
CDR3 protein: CASSVQGRRNSPLHF

V gene: TRBV18
J gene: TRBJ1-1
clone size: -
D gene: -
CDR3 DNA: TGTGCCAGCTCACAAGAGCTGGTATCGAACACTGAAGCTTTCTTT
CDR3 protein: CASSQELVSNTEAFF

V gene: TRBV15
J gene: TRBJ1-6
clone size: -
D gene: -
CDR3 DNA: TGTGCCACCAGCAGTGCCTACCGGGGGGGCAATTCACCCCTCCACTTT
CDR3 protein: CATSSAYRGGNSPLHF

V gene: TRBV16
J gene: TRBJ2-7
clone size: -
D gene: -
CDR3 DNA: TGTGCCAGCAGCCAATGCTACAGCCCCATGTGCGAGCAGTACTTC
CDR3 protein: CASSQCYSPMCEQYF

V gene: TRBV14
J gene: TRBJ1-1
clone size: -
D gene: -
CDR3 DNA: TGTGCCAGCAGCCAATTTATGAACACTGAAGCTTTCTTT
CDR3 protein: CASSQFMNTEAFF

V gene: TRBV28
J gene: TRBJ1-3
clone size: -
D gene: -
CDR3 DNA: TGTGCCAGCAGGTCCCAGGGGTCGGCAATTGGAAACACCATATATTTT
CDR3 protein: CASRSQGSAIGNTIYF

V gene: TRBV10-3
J gene: TRBJ1-1
clone size: once
D gene: -
CDR3 DNA: TGTGCCATCAGTGGCGGGGCGCTAAAGAGGTACACTGAAGCTTTCTTT
CDR3 protein: CAISGGALKRYTEAFF

V gene: TRBV28
J gene: TRBJ1-3
clone size: -
D gene: TRBD1
CDR3 DNA: TGTGCCAGCAGTTTGGACAGGGGGACGGGAAACACCATATATTTT
CDR3 protein: CASSLDRGTGNTIYF

V gene: TRBV28
J gene: TRBJ1-5
clone size: few
D gene: -
CDR3 DNA: TGTGCCAGCAGCGATCCCAGGGGCGCCAATCAGCCCCAGCATTTT
CDR3 protein: CASSDPRGANQPQHF